Included here is one T cell receptor (beta chain) sequence, with context. This CDR3 comprises 11 residues. Germline CDR1 is SEHNR and CDR2 is FQNEAQ (reference sequence). V gave up 8 bases and J gave up 6 bases, with 10 bases separating them. This specimen belongs to a study of cytomegalovirus exposure and HLA in healthy donors. The study ran its PCR with 60 Vbeta and 13 Jbeta primers. Generated by immunoSEQ multiplex PCR, the TCRdb table keeps only in-frame clones and is missing some. This sample yields about 150,000 clones, of which around three quarters are seen a single time; 2.1% belongs to the top ten.

The rearrangement links TRBV7-9 to TRBJ1-1; D gene ambiguous. Material: PBMCs. The receptor's source is a woman between 55 and 75 years old in good health and CMV-seropositive. CDR3 protein: CASGRVAEAFF. The CDR3 bases are TGTGCCAGCGGCCGGGTAGCTGAAGCTTTCTTT.